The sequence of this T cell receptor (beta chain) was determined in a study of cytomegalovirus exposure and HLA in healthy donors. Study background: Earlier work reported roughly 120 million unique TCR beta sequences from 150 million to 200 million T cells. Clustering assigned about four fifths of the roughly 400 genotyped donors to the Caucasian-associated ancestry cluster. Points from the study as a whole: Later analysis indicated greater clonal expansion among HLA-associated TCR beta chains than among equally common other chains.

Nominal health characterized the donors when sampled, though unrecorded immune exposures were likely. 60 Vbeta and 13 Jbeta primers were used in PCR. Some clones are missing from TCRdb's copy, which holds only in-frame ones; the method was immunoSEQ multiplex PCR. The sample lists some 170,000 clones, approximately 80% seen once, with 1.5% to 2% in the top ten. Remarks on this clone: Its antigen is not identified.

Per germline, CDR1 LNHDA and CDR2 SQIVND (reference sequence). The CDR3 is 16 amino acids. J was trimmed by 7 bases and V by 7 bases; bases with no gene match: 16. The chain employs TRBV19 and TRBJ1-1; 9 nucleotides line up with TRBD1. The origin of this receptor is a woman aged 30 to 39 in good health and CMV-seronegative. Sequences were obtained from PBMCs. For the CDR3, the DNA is TGTGCCAGTAACCTAGGACAGGGGCGAGGGCTAGGTGAAGCTTTCTTT. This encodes CASNLGQGRGLGEAFF.